This T cell receptor beta chain was retrieved from a study of blood T cell repertoires in COVID-19. Study-wide background: Spain, Italy and the United States supplied samples that represented acute and convalescent COVID-19.

Clones were sequenced by immunoSEQ multiplex PCR, and TCRdb holds only the in-frame ones, with some missing. This sample yields nearly 350,000 clones, of which 75% to 90% are seen a single time; about 6% belongs to the top ten. Germline CDR1 SGHKS, CDR2 YYEKEE (reference sequence). With 0 bases clipped from V and 1 base from J, the junction kept 4 bases outside the gene matches. CDR3 length: 17 residues. The genes are TRBV5-5 and TRBJ1-6, with 7 bases aligning to TRBD1. The sequenced sample was peripheral blood. The origin of this receptor is a woman aged 45-65 years with COVID-19, enrolled during active disease. The CDR3 protein is CASSLAGGQSYNSPLHF. The CDR3 nucleotides are TGTGCCAGCAGCTTGGCCGGGGGACAGTCCTATAATTCACCCCTCCACTTT.